The clone carrying this T cell receptor (beta chain) was seen a handful of times. These data originate in a study of blood T cells in healthy people across ages. The CDR3 covers 16 residues. The germline V and J ends were trimmed by 0 bases and 4 bases, with 14 bases remaining between them. The germline gives CDR1 LGHDT, CDR2 YNNKEL (reference sequence). Through a sample-barcoded 5' primer and a J-beta primer mix, a second PCR was run for roughly 7 to 12 cycles. TCRdb recomputed calls from the 5' RACE reads with MiXCR, one row per CDR3 protein. The table has more than 600,000 distinct CDR3 sequences, 20% to 25% seen once. The sample was also reused in another study, on T cells of mothers and their children. That publication notes: Researchers report slightly higher, though non-significant, overlap in related mother-child pairs than in unrelated pairs.

V usage is TRBV3-1 and J usage is TRBJ2-3; possible D gene TRBD2, 6 bases. Sequencing was done on a sample of blood. The receptor was isolated from a boy aged 5-17 years in good health. For the CDR3, the DNA is TGTGCCAGCAGCCAAGATTCTGGGGGGTTCGCAGATACGCAGTATTTT. This translates into CASSQDSGGFADTQYF.